The 24 T cell receptor beta chains given below trace back to one sample, sequenced in a study of blood T cell repertoires in COVID-19 (dated by TCRdb to the early 2020s). Receptor libraries were prepared by the immunoSEQ multiplex PCR assay. Here the immuneACCESS table is served through TCRdb, limited to in-frame sequences with V and J called. Missing clones are a known gap in these copies; in checked studies unresolved V genes cover under half, and the rest lacks a known reason. In this sample the table shows some 220,000 clones, 80% to 90% of which occur a single time. In total, the top ten clones hold approximately 5.1% of the sample. The specimen sequenced was peripheral blood. The receptors stem from a woman aged 60 to 75 who had recovered from COVID-19.

The table lists this clone with a few counts. The chain uses TRBV5-6 and TRBJ2-1; D may be TRBD2 (6 bases). Germline CDR1 reads SGHDT; CDR2 reads YYEEEE. CDR3 length: 15 amino acids. V was shortened by 4 bases and J by 0 bases, with 11 bases between the two germline ends. For the CDR3, the DNA is TGTGCCAGCAGCGCCCGGGACTCCTCCTACAATGAGCAGTTCTTC. Translated: CASSARDSSYNEQFF. Full variable domain (outside the CDR3, taken from reference TRBV5-6 and TRBJ2-1): DAGVTQSPTHLIKTRGQQVTLRCSPKSGHDTVSWYQQALGQGPQFIFQYYEEEERQRGNFPDRFSGHQFPNYSSELNVNALLLGDSALYLCASSARDSSYNEQFFGPGTRLTVL.

J is TRBJ2-5 and V is TRBV18; TRBD2 matches 7 bases. Germline V gives CDR1 KGHSH, CDR2 LQKENI. The V segment lost 2 bases and the J segment 5 bases; nucleotides outside the gene matches: 5. CDR3 length: 14 residues. The CDR3 sequence: CASSPRREGETQYF. CDR3 nucleotide sequence: TGTGCCAGCTCACCAAGGAGGGAGGGCGAGACCCAGTACTTC.

This chain connects TRBV5-4 to TRBJ1-4, with D unclear. V shed 2 bases and J shed 7 bases, with 15 bases lying between them. There are 15 residues in the CDR3. Germline V lookup: CDR1 SGHNT, CDR2 YYREEE (reference sequence). The chain's CDR3 is CASSFSGTPAEKLFF. CDR3 in DNA: TGTGCCAGCAGCTTCTCAGGCACTCCAGCTGAAAAACTGTTTTTT.

The chain has TRBV30 and TRBJ1-2; the D is unclear. Trimming cost V 2 bases and J 4 bases, with 11 bases left between them. This CDR3 region has 13 residues. Germline V CDR1 and CDR2: GTSNPN, SVGIG (reference sequence). CDR3 sequence (DNA): TGTGCCTGGAGTCAGACGACAATCTATGGCTACACCTTC. Its protein is CAWSQTTIYGYTF. Drawing the rest from reference TRBV30 and TRBJ1-2, the complete variable domain is SQTIHQWPATLVQPVGSPLSLECTVEGTSNPNLYWYRQAAGRGLQLLFYSVGIGQISSEVPQNLSASRPQDRQFILSSKKLLLSDSGFYLCAWSQTTIYGYTFGSGTRLTVV.

The chain uses TRBV18 and TRBJ2-1; D might be TRBD1 (5 bases). Trimming stripped 3 bases from V and 7 bases from J, with 7 bases between. This CDR3 has 12 amino acids. Germline CDR1 reads KGHSH; CDR2 reads LQKENI. CDR3 residues: CASSPGRNEQFF. As DNA, the CDR3 is TGTGCCAGCTCACCGGGGCGGAATGAGCAGTTCTTC. Based on the CDR3 plus reference TRBV18 and TRBJ2-1, the full variable domain is NAGVMQNPRHLVRRRGQEARLRCSPMKGHSHVYWYRQLPEEGLKFMVYLQKENIIDESGMPKERFSAEFPKEGPSILRIQQVVRGDSAAYFCASSPGRNEQFFGPGTRLTVL.

This clone appeared once. CDR3 loop: CASSPGGTYLPTKFF. As DNA, the CDR3 is TGTGCCAGCAGCCCCGGGGGGACGTACCTCCCAACCAAGTTCTTC. The chain uses TRBV9 and TRBJ2-1; TRBD2 aligns across 7 bases. With 4 bases clipped from V and 14 bases from J, the junction kept 18 bases outside the gene matches. The CDR3 consists of 15 residues. Per germline, CDR1 SGDLS and CDR2 YYNGEE.

The J gene is TRBJ1-4, the V gene TRBV11-2; D gene ambiguous. Germline V CDR1 and CDR2: SGHAT, FQNNGV. The CDR3 covers 15 residues. The V and J ends lost 1 base and 7 bases respectively, with 13 bases between them. The CDR3 loop reads CASSLVRGVGEKLFF. The CDR3 nucleotides read TGTGCCAGCAGCTTAGTTCGGGGAGTCGGTGAAAAACTGTTTTTT.

V gene TRBV3-1 (or the pseudogene TRBV3-2) combines with J gene TRBJ2-2; 12 bases agree with TRBD1. Losses at the gene ends were 4 bases for V and 8 bases for J; bases not matched to a gene: 5. CDR1 is LGHDT and CDR2 is YNNKEL in the germline V gene (reference sequence). This CDR3 is built from 15 residues. The CDR3 DNA reads TGTGCCAGCAGCCCCCGGGACAGGGGGCTTGGGGAGCTGTTTTTT. This encodes CASSPRDRGLGELFF.

This rearrangement joins TRBV7-3 to TRBJ2-1; D gene uncertain. The CDR3 runs 12 residues. Trimming cost V 5 bases and J 3 bases, with 5 bases left between them. The germline gives CDR1 SGHTA, CDR2 FQGTGA. CDR3: CASSNNYNEQFF. The CDR3, as DNA: TGTGCCAGCAGCAATAACTACAATGAGCAGTTCTTC.

The rearrangement joins TRBV3-1 (or the pseudogene TRBV3-2) to TRBJ2-1; possible D gene TRBD2, 5 bases. The V and J ends lost 4 bases and 4 bases respectively, with 11 bases between them. CDR1 and CDR2 (germline): LGHDT, YNNKEL (reference sequence). This CDR3 contains 14 residues. The DNA of the CDR3 is TGTGCCAGCAGCCCACGAGGGCAGTACAATGAGCAGTTCTTC. Protein sequence: CASSPRGQYNEQFF.

This clone was seen a single time. The chain recombines TRBV11-1 with TRBJ2-7; a weak D match, TRBD2 (6 bases). Germline CDR1 is SGHAT and CDR2 is FQDESV (reference sequence). Between the trimmed V and J ends, which lost 5 bases and 4 bases, there was a span of 18 bases. The CDR3 covers 15 residues. The CDR3 spells CASSPDGGMAYEQYF. The CDR3 coding sequence is TGTGCCAGCAGCCCCGACGGCGGGATGGCGTACGAGCAGTACTTC.

The chain employs TRBV7-6 and TRBJ2-7, with D unresolved. The V end lost 4 bases, the J end lost 0 bases, and 4 bases lay between the germline ends. The CDR3 is made up of 12 amino acids. Germline loops: CDR1 SGHVS, CDR2 FNYEAQ. The CDR3, as DNA: TGTGCCAGCAGCTCCCTCTCCTACGAGCAGTACTTC. Protein: CASSSLSYEQYF.

This clone was seen a single time. This chain joins TRBV7-9 and TRBJ1-2; 7 positions agree with TRBD1. CDR3 size: 14 residues. J gave up 6 bases and V 4 bases, and 8 bases lay outside the gene matches. Germline lookup yields CDR1 SEHNR and CDR2 FQNEAQ (reference sequence). CDR3 sequence: CASSSGYGQDGYTF. As DNA, the CDR3 is TGTGCCAGCAGCTCTGGGTACGGACAGGATGGCTACACCTTC.

This rearrangement joins TRBV19 to TRBJ1-2; D remains ambiguous. Germline CDR1 and CDR2: LNHDA and SQIVND (reference sequence). Trimming removed 3 bases at V and 6 bases at J, with 8 bases between. The CDR3 extends over 12 amino acids. The CDR3 DNA is TGTGCCAGTAGTATTGCGGGTCATGGCTACACCTTC. Translating gives CASSIAGHGYTF.

The chain uses TRBV4-1 and TRBJ1-5, with D possibly being TRBD1 (6 bases). Trimming pared 5 bases from V and 1 base from J, leaving 15 bases between. The germline CDR1 and CDR2 sequences are MGHRA and YSYEKL. CDR3 length equals 16 residues. In DNA, the CDR3 is TGCGCCAGCAGCTTTTCACAGGGAGGGAGCAATCAGCCCCAGCATTTT. Translating gives CASSFSQGGSNQPQHF.

The rearrangement uses TRBV30 and TRBJ2-5; 7 nucleotides line up with TRBD2. Germline CDR1 GTSNPN, CDR2 SVGIG (reference sequence). This CDR3 region has 14 residues. J was trimmed by 4 bases and V by 1 base; bases with no gene match: 6. The CDR3 region is CAWSGAGVPETQYF. The CDR3 DNA sequence: TGTGCCTGGAGTGGTGCGGGGGTCCCAGAGACCCAGTACTTC. The variable domain in full, with the rest retrieved from reference TRBV30 and TRBJ2-5, is SQTIHQWPATLVQPVGSPLSLECTVEGTSNPNLYWYRQAAGRGLQLLFYSVGIGQISSEVPQNLSASRPQDRQFILSSKKLLLSDSGFYLCAWSGAGVPETQYFGPGTRLLVL.

The genes are TRBV10-3 and TRBJ1-1; 11 bases are a match to TRBD1. J gave up 10 bases and V 6 bases, and 1 base lay outside the gene matches. The CDR3 covers 11 residues. The germline gives CDR1 ENHRY, CDR2 SYGVKD. The CDR3 reads CAIRGTGGAFF. CDR3 bases: TGTGCCATCAGGGGGACAGGGGGAGCTTTCTTT.

The chain carries TRBV7-3 and TRBJ2-1; the match to TRBD1 covers 8 bases. V lost 1 base, J lost 9 bases, and 11 bases stayed unmatched. Germline CDR1 is SGHTA and CDR2 is FQGTGA. CDR3 size: 16 residues. CDR3 DNA: TGTGCCAGCAGCTTAATGGGGCCGACAGGGGAAGGTGAGCAGTTCTTC. Translating it yields CASSLMGPTGEGEQFF.

This CDR3 reads CASSELGGMNTEAFF. For the CDR3, the DNA is TGTGCCAGCAGCGAACTCGGAGGGATGAACACTGAAGCTTTCTTT. The chain links TRBV5-5 to TRBJ1-1; no definite D call. Germline V gene data show CDR1 as SGHKS and CDR2 as YYEKEE (reference sequence). V was clipped by 4 bases and J by 0 bases, with 13 bases between them. CDR3 size: 15 residues.

This sequence joins TRBV2 and TRBJ2-1, with 8 bases identical to TRBD2. The CDR3 runs to 16 residues. CDR1 is SNHLY, CDR2 FYNNEI, per germline. The V segment lost 5 bases and the J segment 8 bases; nucleotides outside the gene matches: 14. The CDR3 sequence is CASSPPGGRMSDEQFF. The CDR3, as DNA: TGTGCCAGCAGTCCTCCGGGGGGGCGGATGTCGGATGAGCAGTTCTTC.

This chain links TRBV2 with TRBJ2-3; D is perhaps TRBD1 (5 bases). The V and J ends lost 1 base and 6 bases respectively, with 11 bases between them. The germline gives CDR1 SNHLY, CDR2 FYNNEI. This CDR3 is built from 14 residues. In DNA, the CDR3 is TGTGCCAGCAGTGAAGGAAGAGCAGGGGATACGCAGTATTTT. Amino acids: CASSEGRAGDTQYF.

This rearrangement joins TRBV12-3 or TRBV12-4 to TRBJ2-5; no reliable D call. V was pared by 1 base and J by 4 bases, with 7 bases between. The CDR3 is 13 amino acids. The CDR3 protein is CASSLGQRETQYF. CDR3 DNA: TGTGCCAGCAGTTTAGGGCAGCGAGAGACCCAGTACTTC.

This clone has only a few counts. This rearrangement joins TRBV5-6 to TRBJ2-7; 8 bases are a match to TRBD1. V gave up 2 bases and J gave up 2 bases; unmatched junction bases: 6. The CDR3 loop spans 15 amino acids. Germline lookup yields CDR1 SGHDT and CDR2 YYEEEE. The CDR3 region is CASSFGTGDPYEQYF. CDR3 nucleotide sequence: TGTGCCAGCAGCTTTGGGACAGGTGATCCCTACGAGCAGTACTTC.

In DNA, the CDR3 is TGCGCCAGCAGCCAACTCGCTTTGGGGACTAGCGTCGACGAGCAGTACTTC. Protein sequence: CASSQLALGTSVDEQYF. The V and J genes are TRBV4-1 and TRBJ2-7; TRBD2 matches 10 bases. CDR1 is MGHRA and CDR2 is YSYEKL in the germline V gene. Unmatched junction bases numbered 12, after V lost 2 bases and J lost 5 bases. The CDR3 is 17 amino acids.